The text below deals with one T cell receptor beta chain. Antigen unknown. The data were obtained in a study of cytotoxic CD8 clonotypes in ibrutinib-treated CLL. Study results and caveats: Few clonotypes were public, and these shrank or held steady under treatment.

Sequencing was performed with immunoSEQ multiplex PCR; in TCRdb, only in-frame clones are kept and a portion is missing. The sample carries over 150,000 clones, roughly 80% recorded once. CDR3 length: 19 residues. J lost 2 bases, V lost 4 bases, and 14 bases had no gene match. Germline CDR1 SGHAT, CDR2 FQNNGV. The source of this sequence is a human donor with chronic lymphocytic leukemia. Sequenced here: PBMCs, sampled after 12 months of ibrutinib treatment. The chain combines TRBV11-2 with TRBJ2-1; TRBD2 matches at 10 bases. The CDR3: CASSSITQREGVTYNEQFF. The CDR3 DNA is TGTGCCAGCAGCTCCATTACACAGCGGGAGGGCGTTACCTACAATGAGCAGTTCTTC.